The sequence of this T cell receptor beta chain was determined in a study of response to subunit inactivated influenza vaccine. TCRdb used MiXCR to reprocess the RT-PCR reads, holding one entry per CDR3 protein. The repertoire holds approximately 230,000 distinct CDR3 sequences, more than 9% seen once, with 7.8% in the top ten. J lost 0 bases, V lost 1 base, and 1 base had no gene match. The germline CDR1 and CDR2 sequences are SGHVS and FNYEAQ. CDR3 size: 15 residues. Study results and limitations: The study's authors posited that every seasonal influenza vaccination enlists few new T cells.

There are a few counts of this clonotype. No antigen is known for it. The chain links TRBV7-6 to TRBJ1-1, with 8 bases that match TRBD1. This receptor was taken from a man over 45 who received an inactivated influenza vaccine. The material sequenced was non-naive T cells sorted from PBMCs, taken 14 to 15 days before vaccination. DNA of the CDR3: TGTGCCAGCAGCTTAGTGACAGGGGTGAACACTGAAGCTTTCTTT. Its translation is CASSLVTGVNTEAFF.